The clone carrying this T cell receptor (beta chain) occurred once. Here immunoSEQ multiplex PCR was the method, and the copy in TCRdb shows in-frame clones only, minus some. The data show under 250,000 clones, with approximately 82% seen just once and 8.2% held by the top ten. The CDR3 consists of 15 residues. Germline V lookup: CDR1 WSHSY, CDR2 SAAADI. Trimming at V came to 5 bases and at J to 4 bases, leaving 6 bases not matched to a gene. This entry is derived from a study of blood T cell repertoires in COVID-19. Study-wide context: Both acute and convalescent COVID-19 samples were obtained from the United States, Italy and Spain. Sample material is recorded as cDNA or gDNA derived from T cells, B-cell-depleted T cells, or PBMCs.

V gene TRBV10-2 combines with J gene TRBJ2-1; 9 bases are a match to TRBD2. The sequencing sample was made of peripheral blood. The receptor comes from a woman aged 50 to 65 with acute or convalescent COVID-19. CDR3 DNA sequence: TGCGCCAGCAGTCTGACTAGCGGAACTTACAATGAGCAGTTCTTC. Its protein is CASSLTSGTYNEQFF.